Following are 27 T cell receptor beta chains from one sample sequenced in a study of identical twins. TCRdb re-derived calls from the 5' RACE reads in MiXCR, one entry per CDR3 protein. The sample shows 500,000 to 650,000 distinct CDR3 sequences, about 22% of them seen only once. The sample also formed part of further work on yellow fever vaccine responses in identical twins.

What was sequenced was CD4+ T cells sorted from blood. These receptors were collected from a woman younger than 35 in good health.

The chain combines TRBV3-1 with TRBJ2-1; TRBD2 might be the D (6 bases). The germline gives CDR1 LGHDT, CDR2 YNNKEL (reference sequence). V lost 0 bases and J 9 bases, leaving 21 bases between the germline ends. The CDR3 has 17 amino acids. The CDR3 DNA follows: TGTGCCAGCAGCCAAGAGGGTCACACAGGAGGGCGTGGTGAGCAGTTCTTC. Protein sequence: CASSQEGHTGGRGEQFF.

The genes are TRBV7-9 and TRBJ1-4, with D unclear. CDR1 and CDR2 from the germline V gene are SEHNR and FQNEAQ (reference sequence). This CDR3 region has 16 residues. V lost 1 base and J lost 0, with 9 bases in between. CDR3 nucleotides: TGTGCCAGCAGCTTAGGTTCGGCTGCAACTAATGAAAAACTGTTTTTT. This translates into CASSLGSAATNEKLFF.

The V call is TRBV20-1, the J call TRBJ2-2, with 7 nucleotides matching TRBD2. Germline CDR1 DFQATT, CDR2 SNEGSKA (reference sequence). J lost 3 bases, V lost 4 bases, and 8 bases had no gene match. This CDR3 region has 15 residues. Here the CDR3 reads CSAIGAGIDTGELFF. The DNA of the CDR3 is TGCAGTGCTATCGGAGCGGGGATTGACACCGGGGAGCTGTTTTTT.

In its sample, this clonotype was seen once. This sequence joins TRBV5-1 and TRBJ2-7; the D gene could be TRBD1 or TRBD2 (6 bases each). The V gene lost 4 bases and the J gene lost 3 bases, with 29 bases spanning the gap. The CDR3 covers 19 residues. Germline assignment: CDR1 SGHRS and CDR2 YFSETQ. The CDR3 reads CASSTTGTFGTPKDYEQYF. CDR3 DNA: TGCGCCAGCAGCACCACCGGGACATTCGGGACTCCCAAGGACTACGAGCAGTACTTC.

This chain links TRBV2 with TRBJ1-2; possible D gene TRBD1, 6 bases. In germline, CDR1 is SNHLY, CDR2 FYNNEI. This CDR3 has 14 amino acids. Trimming left V 3 bases short and J 4 bases short, with 12 bases between. Here the CDR3 reads CASSDRGVGYGYTF. For the CDR3, the DNA is TGTGCCAGCAGTGACAGGGGCGTCGGCTATGGCTACACCTTC.

V and J are TRBV19 and TRBJ2-1; D is possibly TRBD1 (5 bases). The CDR3 is made up of 15 amino acids. The ends were cut back, 7 bases at V and 0 bases at J, with 13 bases in the middle. The germline CDR1 and CDR2 sequences are LNHDA and SQIVND (reference sequence). Written as DNA, the CDR3 is TGTGCCAGTACCTCTAACAGGTACTCCTACAATGAGCAGTTCTTC. It is translated as CASTSNRYSYNEQFF.

This chain uses TRBV7-9 with TRBJ1-1; no reliable D call. V lost 4 bases and J lost 0, with 6 bases in between. Germline loops: CDR1 SEHNR, CDR2 FQNEAQ (reference sequence). The CDR3 covers 13 residues. CDR3 amino acids: CASSSMMNTEAFF. The CDR3, as DNA: TGTGCCAGCAGCTCTATGATGAACACTGAAGCTTTCTTT.

The chain is built from TRBV11-1 and TRBJ1-3; 7 nucleotides align to TRBD1. The CDR3 has 18 amino acids. CDR1 is SGHAT, CDR2 FQDESV, per germline (reference sequence). Unmatched junction bases numbered 13, after V lost 5 bases and J lost 0 bases. The CDR3, as DNA: TGTGCCAGCAGCAGGGGAGGGACAGTCGTCCTCTCTGGAAACACCATATATTTT. It specifies CASSRGGTVVLSGNTIYF.

A few counts support this clonotype. The chain couples TRBV5-5 to TRBJ2-5; no definite D call. V lost 5 bases and J lost 0, with 8 bases in between. CDR3 length: 13 amino acids. CDR1 is SGHKS, CDR2 YYEKEE, per germline (reference sequence). CDR3 sequence (DNA): TGTGCCAGCAGAAACCGGGACCAAGAGACCCAGTACTTC. This sequence encodes CASRNRDQETQYF.

The V gene is TRBV6-5, the J gene TRBJ2-1; D is possibly TRBD1 or TRBD2 (5 bases each). Germline values: CDR1 MNHEY, CDR2 SVGAGI. CDR3 size: 15 residues. V was pared by 4 bases and J by 2 bases, with 12 bases between. The CDR3 region is CASSSPWDPYNEQFF. The CDR3 nucleotides are TGTGCCAGCAGTTCCCCGTGGGACCCCTACAATGAGCAGTTCTTC.

This clonotype was detected only a few times. The chain recombines TRBV20-1 with TRBJ2-3; either TRBD1 or TRBD2 may fit D (6 bases each). From germline, CDR1 is DFQATT and CDR2 SNEGSKA (reference sequence). Between the trimmed V and J ends, which lost 4 bases and 10 bases, there was a span of 21 bases. This CDR3 has 14 residues. In nucleotides, the CDR3 is TGCAGTGCTACCCGAGACAGGACGGAGGGTTCGCAGTATTTT. Residues: CSATRDRTEGSQYF.

This chain joins TRBV14 and TRBJ1-3; tentatively, D is TRBD1 (5 bases). Between the trimmed V and J ends, which lost 1 base and 9 bases, there was a span of 10 bases. CDR3 size: 13 residues. Germline assignment: CDR1 SGHDN and CDR2 FVKESK. CDR3 loop: CASSQAGSGTIYF. CDR3 sequence (DNA): TGTGCCAGCAGCCAAGCAGGGAGCGGCACCATATATTTT.

The genes are TRBV4-1 and TRBJ2-1; D unclear. This CDR3 region has 14 residues. Per the germline V gene, CDR1 is MGHRA and CDR2 is YSYEKL. Trimming shortened V by 3 bases and J by 5 bases, and 11 bases separated the two germline ends. CDR3 in DNA: TGCGCCAGCAGCCACAGACCGCAAGACAATGAGCAGTTCTTC. It yields the protein CASSHRPQDNEQFF.

This clonotype occurred a few times. The chain uses TRBV7-7 and TRBJ2-2; D unresolved. The CDR3 length is 15 residues. Trimming took off 0 bases at V and 7 bases at J, with 12 bases between the two ends. The germline gives CDR1 SSHAT, CDR2 FNYEAQ (reference sequence). This chain's CDR3 is CASSLAADGGGELFF. The CDR3 coding sequence is TGTGCCAGCAGCTTAGCGGCAGACGGTGGCGGGGAGCTGTTTTTT. Variable domain in full (rest from reference TRBV7-7 and TRBJ2-2): GAGVSQSPRYKVTKRGQDVTLRCDPISSHATLYWYQQALGQGPEFLTYFNYEAQPDKSGLPSDRFSAERPEGSISTLTIQRTEQRDSAMYRCASSLAADGGGELFFGEGSRLTVL.

V is TRBV6-1 and J is TRBJ2-1; TRBD1 matches 7 bases. Trimming cost V 4 bases and J 1 base; bases outside gene matches: 4. Per germline, CDR1 MNHNS and CDR2 SASEGT. The CDR3 loop spans 15 amino acids. The CDR3 bases are TGTGCCAGCAGTGTAGACAGGGCATCCTACAATGAGCAGTTCTTC. Protein product: CASSVDRASYNEQFF.

The gene calls are TRBV20-1 and TRBJ2-7; D is unclear. The CDR3 is made up of 14 amino acids. Germline-derived CDR1 and CDR2 are DFQATT and SNEGSKA (reference sequence). V lost 0 bases and J 2 bases, leaving 11 bases between the germline ends. For the CDR3, the DNA is TGCAGTGCTAGAGATCCGCTTCAAACCTACGAGCAGTACTTC. This gives the protein CSARDPLQTYEQYF.

The table lists this clonotype with a few counts. The chain joins TRBV12-3 or TRBV12-4 to TRBJ2-1; D remains unclear. CDR3 length: 14 amino acids. Trimming stripped 5 bases from V and 7 bases from J, with 15 bases between. CDR3 nucleotide sequence: TGTGCCAGCAGTCCTTTTCACTCCTCTAATGAGCAGTTCTTC. Protein product: CASSPFHSSNEQFF.

This chain uses TRBV10-3 with TRBJ1-2; D is perhaps TRBD1 (5 bases). Germline V gene data show CDR1 as ENHRY and CDR2 as SYGVKD. This CDR3 comprises 12 residues. V gave up 0 bases and J gave up 10 bases, with 9 bases separating them. The CDR3 reads CAISESETAYTF. Here the CDR3 DNA reads TGTGCCATCAGTGAGTCGGAGACAGCCTACACCTTC.

This clonotype was seen more than once but under ten times. The chain links TRBV12-3 or TRBV12-4 to TRBJ2-5; D is possibly TRBD1 (6 bases). This CDR3 has 14 amino acids. V shed 5 bases and J shed 4 bases, with 14 bases lying between them. CDR3 DNA sequence: TGTGCCAGCAGTAACTACAGGGCAGGAGAGACCCAGTACTTC. Protein product: CASSNYRAGETQYF.

The genes are TRBV10-3 and TRBJ2-7; unclear D gene. The CDR3 loop spans 13 amino acids. CDR1 ENHRY and CDR2 SYGVKD come from the germline V gene. Trimming removed 4 bases at V and 3 bases at J, with 10 bases between. CDR3 sequence reads: CAISGAGFYEQYF. The CDR3 DNA sequence: TGTGCCATCAGTGGTGCCGGGTTCTACGAGCAGTACTTC.

The rearrangement joins TRBV19 to TRBJ2-2; D is ambiguous. CDR3 size: 15 residues. CDR1 LNHDA and CDR2 SQIVND come from the germline V gene (reference sequence). The V and J ends lost 3 bases and 4 bases respectively, with 12 bases between them. In nucleotides, the CDR3 is TGTGCCAGTAGTATGGCCGCACTTGCCACCGGGGAGCTGTTTTTT. This translates into CASSMAALATGELFF.

The rearrangement uses TRBV7-2 and TRBJ2-2; D possibly corresponds to TRBD1 (6 bases). The CDR3 length is 14 residues. Between the trimmed V and J ends, which lost 5 bases and 4 bases, there was a span of 11 bases. Germline V gene data show CDR1 as SGHTA and CDR2 as FQGNSA. This CDR3 reads CASSQGSGTGELFF. As DNA, the CDR3 is TGTGCCAGCAGCCAGGGGTCGGGCACCGGGGAGCTGTTTTTT.

This clonotype was counted between two and nine times. The chain combines TRBV5-1 with TRBJ2-1; 10 positions match TRBD2. Trimming took 0 bases from V and 8 from J; bases not matched to a gene: 5. CDR1 is SGHRS and CDR2 is YFSETQ in the germline V gene. This CDR3 comprises 15 residues. CDR3: CASSLGSGGPDEQFF. The CDR3 bases are TGCGCCAGCAGCTTGGGTAGCGGGGGGCCTGATGAGCAGTTCTTC.

This clonotype has at least ten counts. The chain joins TRBV5-1 to TRBJ2-7, with TRBD1 matching 10 bases. V lost 0 bases and J lost 2; bases outside the gene matches: 2. This CDR3 comprises 15 residues. Germline V CDR1 and CDR2: SGHRS, YFSETQ. This chain's CDR3 is CASSLGGQGTYEQYF. CDR3 DNA sequence: TGCGCCAGCAGCTTGGGGGGACAGGGGACCTACGAGCAGTACTTC.

Only a few counts were recorded for this clonotype. The V gene is TRBV15, the J gene TRBJ2-1; D gene ambiguous. This CDR3 spans 13 amino acids. CDR1 is LNHNV and CDR2 is YYDKDF in the germline V gene (reference sequence). V dropped 2 bases and J dropped 4 bases, with 6 bases sitting between them. CDR3 in amino acids: CATSRLGYNEQFF. The CDR3 nucleotides read TGTGCCACCAGCAGACTCGGGTACAATGAGCAGTTCTTC.

This clonotype turned up a few times. V gene TRBV4-1 combines with J gene TRBJ2-7; perhaps TRBD2 as D (6 bases). With 2 bases removed from V and 2 bases from J, the gap between germline ends came to 13 bases. Germline-derived CDR1 and CDR2 are MGHRA and YSYEKL. The CDR3 loop spans 15 amino acids. The CDR3: CASSQPLANPYEQYF. The DNA for the CDR3 is TGCGCCAGCAGCCAACCGCTAGCGAATCCCTACGAGCAGTACTTC.

The table lists this clonotype with a few counts. V is TRBV24-1 and J is TRBJ2-1; TRBD2 is a possible D gene (6 bases). There are 14 residues in the CDR3. The germline V gene has CDR1 KGHDR and CDR2 SFDVKD. V lost 3 bases and J lost 5, with 10 bases in between. The CDR3 region has the DNA TGTGCCACCAGTGATCCGGGGGAGCACAATGAGCAGTTCTTC. Amino acid sequence: CATSDPGEHNEQFF.